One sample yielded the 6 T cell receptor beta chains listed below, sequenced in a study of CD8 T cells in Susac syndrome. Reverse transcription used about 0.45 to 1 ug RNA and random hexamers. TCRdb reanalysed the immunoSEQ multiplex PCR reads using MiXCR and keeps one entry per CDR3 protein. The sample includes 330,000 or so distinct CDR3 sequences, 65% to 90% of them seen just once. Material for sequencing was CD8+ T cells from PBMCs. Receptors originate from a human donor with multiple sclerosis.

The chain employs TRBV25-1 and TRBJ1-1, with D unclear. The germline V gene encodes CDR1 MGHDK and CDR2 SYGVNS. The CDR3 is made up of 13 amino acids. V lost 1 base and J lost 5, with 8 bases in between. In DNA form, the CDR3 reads TGTGCCAGCAGTGAATGGGAGGTGACTGAAGCTTTCTTT. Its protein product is CASSEWEVTEAFF.

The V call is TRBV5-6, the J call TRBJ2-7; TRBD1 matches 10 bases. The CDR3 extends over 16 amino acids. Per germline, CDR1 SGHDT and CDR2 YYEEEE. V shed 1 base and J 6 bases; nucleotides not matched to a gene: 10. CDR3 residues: CASSLRPGTGVLEQYF. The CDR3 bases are TGTGCCAGCAGCTTGAGACCCGGGACAGGGGTTCTCGAGCAGTACTTC.

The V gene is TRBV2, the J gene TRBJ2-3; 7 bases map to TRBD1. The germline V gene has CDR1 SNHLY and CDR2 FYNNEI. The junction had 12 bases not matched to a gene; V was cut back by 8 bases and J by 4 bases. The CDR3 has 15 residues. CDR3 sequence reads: CASRGDRVGPDTQYF. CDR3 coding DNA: TGTGCCAGCCGAGGAGACAGGGTAGGACCAGATACGCAGTATTTT.

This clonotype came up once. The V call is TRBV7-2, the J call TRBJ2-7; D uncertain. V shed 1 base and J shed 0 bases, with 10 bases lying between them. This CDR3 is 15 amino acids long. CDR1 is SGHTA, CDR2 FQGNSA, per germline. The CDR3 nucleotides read TGTGCCAGCAGCTTAGTTGCCAGGAGCTCCTACGAGCAGTACTTC. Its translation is CASSLVARSSYEQYF.

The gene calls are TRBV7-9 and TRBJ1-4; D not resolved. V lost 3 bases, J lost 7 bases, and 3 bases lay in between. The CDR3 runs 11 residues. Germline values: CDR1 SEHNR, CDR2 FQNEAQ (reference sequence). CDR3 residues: CASSFTEKLFF. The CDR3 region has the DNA TGTGCCAGCAGCTTTACTGAAAAACTGTTTTTT.

The CDR3 region is CASSHYVRDGYTF. The CDR3 bases are TGTGCCAGCAGCCATTACGTCCGTGATGGCTACACCTTC. The J gene is TRBJ1-2, the V gene TRBV14; no definite D call. The CDR3 covers 13 residues. The germline CDR1 and CDR2 sequences are SGHDN and FVKESK. The ends were cut back, 3 bases at V and 6 bases at J, with 11 bases in the middle.